The entry below gives a single T cell receptor (beta chain) sequence along with its context. Its antigen is as yet unknown. This specimen comes from a study of CD8 T cells in Susac syndrome. Healthy donors constituted the control group, matched for age and sex. The CD8+ and CD4+ T cells were isolated magnetically using a negative isolation approach, whereas the TEMRA cells were enriched by FACS. Random hexamers primed reverse transcription of about 0.45 to 1 ug RNA. Across 54 Vbeta and 13 Jbeta, immunoSEQ multiplex PCR amplified TCR beta CDR3. TCRdb re-called the immunoSEQ multiplex PCR reads through MiXCR, storing one row per CDR3 protein. The sample holds fewer than 200,000 distinct CDR3 sequences, 90% to 95% seen once. Germline V gene sequence: CDR1 SQVTM, CDR2 ANQGSEA. V shed 0 bases and J shed 2 bases, with 10 bases lying between them. The CDR3 has 14 residues. General study results and limits: The study's TCR sequencing and HLA analysis covered a relatively small number of individuals, and the study acknowledged this.

V is TRBV29-1 and J is TRBJ1-1; no clear D. Source material: CD4+ T cells from PBMCs. This clonotype was sampled from a human donor in good health. The CDR3 sequence is CSVEDTGFNTEAFF. The CDR3 DNA sequence: TGCAGCGTTGAAGATACGGGATTCAACACTGAAGCTTTCTTT.